The clone carrying this TCR beta chain was seen only a few times. The antigen remains undetermined. The template was RNA from unsorted bulk tissue. Distant lung tissue was collected more than 3 cm away from the tumor edge. Donors were chemotherapy-naive, newly diagnosed lung cancer surgical patients in China, August–late 2014. This sample stems from a study of tumor and adjacent non-tumor tissue in lung cancer. The overall study: The cohort had about a dozen adenocarcinoma, a couple of squamous cell and 1 small cell patients. On average, productive TCRbeta reads reached about 4.17 million per sample. Study results and caveats: TCR diversity was significantly greater in tumor than normal lung tissue.

TCRbeta libraries were built with three rounds of nested PCR, modified from ARM-PCR. TCRdb re-analysed the multiplex PCR reads in MiXCR, keeping a single row per CDR3 protein. This sample has under 95,000 distinct CDR3 sequences, with roughly 80% found just once. Trimming removed 2 bases from V and 4 bases from J, with 8 bases in between. The germline V gene encodes CDR1 SGHTA and CDR2 FQGNSA. The CDR3 length is 14 residues. The clonotype comes from a man between 60 and 75 years old with non-small cell lung cancer. The chain links TRBV7-2 to TRBJ2-2; D remains unclear. The sample taken for sequencing was distant non-tumor lung tissue. CDR3 DNA sequence: TGTGCCAGCAGCTTACTTGCGTCCACCGGGGAGCTGTTTTTT. Translated: CASSLLASTGELFF.